The T cell receptor (beta chain) described here comes from a study of CD8 T cells in ankylosing spondylitis. Study-wide results and caveats: Among TCR beta sequences, a motif of several highly homologous variants appeared characteristic of ankylosing spondylitis blood.

TCRdb recomputed calls from the 5' RACE reads with MiXCR, one row per CDR3 protein. The table records about 540,000 distinct CDR3 sequences, 12% of them present only once. The V and J ends lost 5 bases and 0 bases respectively, with 20 bases between them. The CDR3 runs to 18 residues. This clonotype was detected a few times. Its target is not known. Sequenced: blood, either unsorted or a sorted T cell fraction (not recorded which). The source is a male donor with ankylosing spondylitis. This chain connects TRBV12-3 or TRBV12-4 to TRBJ1-5; D is ambiguous. The CDR3 DNA sequence: TGTGCCAGCAGTGCTTTAGGCGTGGGAGTTTATAGCAATCAGCCCCAGCATTTT. Translated: CASSALGVGVYSNQPQHF.